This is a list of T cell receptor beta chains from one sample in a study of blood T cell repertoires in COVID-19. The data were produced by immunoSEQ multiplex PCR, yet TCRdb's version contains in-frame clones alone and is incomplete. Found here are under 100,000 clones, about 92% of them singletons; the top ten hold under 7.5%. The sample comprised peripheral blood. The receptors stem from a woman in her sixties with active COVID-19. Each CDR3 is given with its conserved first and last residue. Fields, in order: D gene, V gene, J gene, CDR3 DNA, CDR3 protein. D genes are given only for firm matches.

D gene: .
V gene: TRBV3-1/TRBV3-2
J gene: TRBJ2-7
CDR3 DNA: TGTGCCAGCAGCCAAGGGACTCGGTGGTACGAGCAGTACTTC
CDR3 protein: CASSQGTRWYEQYF

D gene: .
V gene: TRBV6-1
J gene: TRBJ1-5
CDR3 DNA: TGTGCCAGCGGAGGGGCCCCGCTGAGCAATCAGCCCCAGCATTTT
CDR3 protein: CASGGAPLSNQPQHF

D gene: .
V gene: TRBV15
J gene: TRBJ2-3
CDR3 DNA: TGTGCCACCAGCAGAGGGGGGCCAGATACGCAGTATTTT
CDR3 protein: CATSRGGPDTQYF

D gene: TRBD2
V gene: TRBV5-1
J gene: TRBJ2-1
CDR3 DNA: TGCGCCAGCAGCGGGGCCAGCGGGAGGACAAACAATGAGCAGTTCTTC
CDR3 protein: CASSGASGRTNNEQFF

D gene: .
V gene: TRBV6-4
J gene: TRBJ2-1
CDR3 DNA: TGTGCCAGCAGTGACCAGCAGGGCAATGAGCAGTTCTTC
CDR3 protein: CASSDQQGNEQFF

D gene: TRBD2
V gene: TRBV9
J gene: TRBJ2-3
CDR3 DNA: TGTGCCAGCAGCGTAGCTTCGGGCGGGGGAGGGGATACGCAGTATTTT
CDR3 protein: CASSVASGGGGDTQYF

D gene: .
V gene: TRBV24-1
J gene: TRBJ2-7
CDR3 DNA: TGTGCCACCAGTGATTTCTCTTTAAACGGGCAGTACTTC
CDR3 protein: CATSDFSLNGQYF

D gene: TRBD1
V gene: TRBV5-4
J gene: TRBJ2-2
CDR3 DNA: TGTGCCAGCAGCCAGGACAGGGGGGTCACCGGGGAGCTGTTTTTT
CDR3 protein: CASSQDRGVTGELFF

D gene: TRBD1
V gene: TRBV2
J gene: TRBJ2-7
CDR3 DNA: TGTGCCAGCACTGTCGGGGACAGGGGGCTCGAGCAGTACTTC
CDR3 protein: CASTVGDRGLEQYF

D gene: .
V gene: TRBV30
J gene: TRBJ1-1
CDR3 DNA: TGTGCCTGGAGTAAGAGTGCTGAAGCTTTCTTT
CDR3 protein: CAWSKSAEAFF

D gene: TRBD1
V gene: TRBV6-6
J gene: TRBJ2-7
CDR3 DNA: TGTGCCAGCAGTCAACGACAGGGTGAGGTCGAGCAGTACTTC
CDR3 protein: CASSQRQGEVEQYF

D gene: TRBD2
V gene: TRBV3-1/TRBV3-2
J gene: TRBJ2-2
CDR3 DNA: TGTGCCAGCAGCCAAGGAGGCAGCGGGAGAACCGGGGAGCTGTTTTTT
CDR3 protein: CASSQGGSGRTGELFF

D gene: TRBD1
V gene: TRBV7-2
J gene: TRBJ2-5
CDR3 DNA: TGTGCCAGCAGCAAAGGACAGGTGGAGACCCAGTACTTC
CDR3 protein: CASSKGQVETQYF

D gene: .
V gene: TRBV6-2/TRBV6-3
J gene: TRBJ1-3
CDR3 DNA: TGTGCCAGCAGTTACTTTCCAACAAAGTCTGGAAACACCATATATTTT
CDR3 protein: CASSYFPTKSGNTIYF

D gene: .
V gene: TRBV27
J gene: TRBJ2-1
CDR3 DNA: TGTGCCAGCAGTCCGCGACTATCGCCTTCCTACAATGAGCAGTTCTTC
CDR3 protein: CASSPRLSPSYNEQFF

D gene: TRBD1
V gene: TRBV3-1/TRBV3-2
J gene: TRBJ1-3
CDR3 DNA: TGTGCCAGCAGCCCCGACAGGGGTGGAAACACCATATATTTT
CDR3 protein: CASSPDRGGNTIYF

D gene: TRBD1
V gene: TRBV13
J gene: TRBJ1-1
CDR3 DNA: TGTGCCAGCAGCTTACCCGGACAGGCCGTCGCTGAAGCTTTCTTT
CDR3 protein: CASSLPGQAVAEAFF

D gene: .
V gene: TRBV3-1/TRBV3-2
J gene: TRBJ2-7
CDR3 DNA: TGTGCCAGCAGCCAAGAAGGCAGGGTTTACGAGCAGTACTTC
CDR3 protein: CASSQEGRVYEQYF

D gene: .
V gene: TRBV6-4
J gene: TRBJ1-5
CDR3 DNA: TGTGCCAGCAGTGAAACAGCCCTTGGGCCCCAGCATTTT
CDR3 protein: CASSETALGPQHF

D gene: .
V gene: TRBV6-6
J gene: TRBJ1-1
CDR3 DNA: TGTGCCAGCAGTTCCCGCCAGGGAAAAGAAGCTTTCTTT
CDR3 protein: CASSSRQGKEAFF

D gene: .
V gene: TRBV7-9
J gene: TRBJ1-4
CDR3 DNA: TGTGCCAGCAGCTTAGAGGGGTCCGCACCTAATGAAAAACTGTTTTTT
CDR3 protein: CASSLEGSAPNEKLFF

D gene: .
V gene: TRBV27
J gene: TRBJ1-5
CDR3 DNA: TGTGCCAGCGGACGGGCAGGGCTTCAGCCCCAGCATTTT
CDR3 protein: CASGRAGLQPQHF

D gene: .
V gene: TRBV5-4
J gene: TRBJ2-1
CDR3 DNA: TGTGCCAGCAGCTTGGCTAGGAGACAGGCGAACAATGAGCAGTTCTTC
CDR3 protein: CASSLARRQANNEQFF

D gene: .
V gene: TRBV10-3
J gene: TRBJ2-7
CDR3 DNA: TGTGCCATCAGTGAGTCACCAGGGGTAGGCGAGCAGTACTTC
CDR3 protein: CAISESPGVGEQYF

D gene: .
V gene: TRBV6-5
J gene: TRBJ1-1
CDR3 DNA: TGTGCCAGCAGGGGACAACAGGGGAACACTGAAGCTTTCTTT
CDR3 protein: CASRGQQGNTEAFF

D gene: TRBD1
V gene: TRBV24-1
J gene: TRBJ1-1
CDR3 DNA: TGTGCCACCAGTGATGACCGACAGGGGGTGACTGAAGCTTTCTTT
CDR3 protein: CATSDDRQGVTEAFF

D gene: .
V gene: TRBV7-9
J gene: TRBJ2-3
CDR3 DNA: TGTGCCAGCAGCTTTGTAGCAGGACACTCGGATACGCAGTATTTT
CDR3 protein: CASSFVAGHSDTQYF

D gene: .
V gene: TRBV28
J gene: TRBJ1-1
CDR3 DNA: TGTGCCAGCAGTTTAACGGCCAGGGGTTATGCAGCTTTCTTT
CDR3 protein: CASSLTARGYAAFF

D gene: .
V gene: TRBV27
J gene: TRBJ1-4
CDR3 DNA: TGTGCCAGCAGTTCGCGGGACCGGGAAAAACTGTTTTTT
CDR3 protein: CASSSRDREKLFF

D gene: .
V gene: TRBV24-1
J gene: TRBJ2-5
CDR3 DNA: TGTGCCACTCGCGCTAGCCCTCAAGAGACCCAGTACTTC
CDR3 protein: CATRASPQETQYF

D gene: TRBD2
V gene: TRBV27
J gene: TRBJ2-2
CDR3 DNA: TGTGCCAGCGGGACTAGCGGGAGTTGGGTGGGGACCACCGGGGAGCTGTTTTTT
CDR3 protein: CASGTSGSWVGTTGELFF

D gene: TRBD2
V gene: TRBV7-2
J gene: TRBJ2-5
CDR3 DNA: TGTGCCAGCAGATCCCGGGCCCCCGGGACTAGCTGGGAGACCCAGTACTTC
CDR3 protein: CASRSRAPGTSWETQYF

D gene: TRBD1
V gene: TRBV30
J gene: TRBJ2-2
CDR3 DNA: TGTGCCTGGAAAACAGGGGGCGCAGGAACCGGGGAGCTGTTTTTT
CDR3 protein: CAWKTGGAGTGELFF

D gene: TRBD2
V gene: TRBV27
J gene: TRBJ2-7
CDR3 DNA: TGTGCCAGCAAACGGACTAGCGGGAGTATTGCCTACGAGCAGTACTTC
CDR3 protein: CASKRTSGSIAYEQYF

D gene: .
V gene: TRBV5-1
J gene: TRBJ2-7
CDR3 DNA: TGCGCCAGCAGCTTGTCCCAGGAGGACCCTTACGAGCAGTACTTC
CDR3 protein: CASSLSQEDPYEQYF

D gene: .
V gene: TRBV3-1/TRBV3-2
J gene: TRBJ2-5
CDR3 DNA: TGTGCCAGCAGCGCCGGGGAGGAGACCCAGTACTTC
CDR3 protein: CASSAGEETQYF